This is a list of T cell receptor beta chains from one sample in a study of blood T cell repertoires in COVID-19. Assay used: immunoSEQ multiplex PCR; TCRdb lists only in-frame clones, some missing. This sample carries 250,000 to 350,000 clones, approximately 90% of them seen once, and the ten largest clones take approximately 2%. The sequencing input was PBMCs or T cells enriched from blood (not recorded which). These receptors came from a woman in her sixties in a cohort exposed to, infected with or recovered from COVID-19 (not recorded which). CDR3s include the opening cysteine and the closing phenylalanine or tryptophan.

CDR3 protein	V gene
CASSEALGLVVYGYTF	TRBV2
CASSLSFPGEQFF	TRBV7-3
CASSQGQGAYEQYF	TRBV18
CASSGGTNYGYTF	TRBV5-1
CASSQGASEQYF	TRBV6-5
CASSLGLAVTYNEQFF	TRBV7-2
CASTATATNEKLFF	TRBV6-5
CASDRGGVMMNTEAFF	TRBV19
CASSLESWTEIGEQFF	TRBV11-3
CASSDRISGNTIYF	TRBV19
CASSFQRAYTQYF	TRBV6-5
CASRTLGQGNIQYF	TRBV6-6
CASSVLGGGSGTEAFF	TRBV9
CASSEGTGGKSYEQYF	TRBV10-1
CASAPLAAGRETQYF	TRBV27
CASSLYLQGDYGYTF	TRBV28
CAWRTSGTSDEQFF	TRBV30
CASSEVVGTGLNYGYTF	TRBV2
CASSLVGTRSSNEKLFF	TRBV7-8
CASSLSNPAEYNSPLHF	TRBV27
CASSLYRGLGQPQHF	TRBV28
CASSFSLATSTDTQYF	TRBV27
CASSDRGGDYGYTF	TRBV28
CASSWGGHNSPLHF	TRBV27
CASSPGQALSGNTIYF	TRBV5-6
CASSPQEGTGEDEQYF	TRBV18
CASSTRGKVEKLFF	TRBV19
CASSPGDWSTDTQYF	TRBV19
CATHRTTNTEAFF	TRBV2
CASSQERQGAWGYTF	TRBV14
CASSLQGYQPQHF	TRBV12-3/TRBV12-4
CASSELAGATDTQYF	TRBV2
CASSLSGGGRLLTF	TRBV27
CASSPPRTGFGYTF	TRBV3-1/TRBV3-2
CASSDDLGTPGELFF	TRBV2
CASSSRTAQNYEQYF	TRBV11-2
CASSLGGGAEKLFF	TRBV7-9
CASSEDRGQPQHF	TRBV6-4
CASGPPGTSSSYNEQFF	TRBV2
CASSEGLTVNQPQHF	TRBV2
CASSLSFGLAGEEQYF	TRBV27
CASSVEVRGSSGNTIYF	TRBV9
CATSRGSSSGSTDTQYF	TRBV15
CASSLPGQPYEQYF	TRBV5-4
CASSPRGQGYNEQFF	TRBV11-3
CASSSMPGIEAFF	TRBV11-2
CASSIDGAGGMGDYGYTF	TRBV19
CASRGLAGGYNEQFF	TRBV28
CASSAQGVDEQYF	TRBV10-1
CASSVVSAGTGLETQYF	TRBV9
CSVEDPGGAPGEQYF	TRBV29-1
CASSLSYEQYF	TRBV7-9
CASSFNQETQYF	TRBV6-2/TRBV6-3
CASSYERGEKLFF	TRBV6-6
CASSLPQGSSGSYEQYF	TRBV27
CASSGGMNTEAFF	TRBV2
CASSQEFGGNEQFF	TRBV3-1/TRBV3-2
CASIVTRDRDQYF	TRBV10-1
CASSPPGRGTGELFF	TRBV28